These 9 T cell receptor beta chains came from one sample sequenced in a study of low-dose radiotherapy and immunotherapy resistance in tumors. Described time point: before trial treatment. TRAV- and TRBV-specific primers, spanning alpha and beta chains, primed first-strand cDNA. Both a constant-region primer and a V-primer adapter served to amplify TCRs across 15 to 25 PCR cycles. One entry per CDR3 protein results from TCRdb running MiXCR on the reads. The sample shows 65,000 to 100,000 distinct CDR3 sequences, over 15% of them seen only once. Material: PBMCs, obtained before treatment. The receptors were gathered from a male donor with prostate cancer.

This clonotype has a count of ten or more. The genes are TRBV11-2 and TRBJ2-1; D not certain. Deletions cut 4 bases from V and 5 bases from J, with 9 bases between. CDR1 and CDR2 from the germline V gene are SGHAT and FQNNGV. The CDR3 extends over 13 amino acids. The CDR3 is CASSSSRDNEQFF. The CDR3 DNA follows: TGTGCCAGCAGCTCTTCTCGGGACAATGAGCAGTTCTTC.

This clonotype was recorded many times. The chain uses TRBV6-5 and TRBJ1-3, with D unclear. Trimming shortened V by 2 bases and J by 4 bases, and 3 bases separated the two germline ends. The CDR3 consists of 12 residues. Germline V gene sequence: CDR1 MNHEY, CDR2 SVGAGI. CDR3 sequence: CASSYGGNTIYF. DNA for the CDR3: TGTGCCAGCAGTTACGGGGGAAACACCATATATTTT.

This rearrangement joins TRBV28 to TRBJ2-1, with a weak D call TRBD2 (6 bases). This CDR3 is built from 15 residues. Germline lookup yields CDR1 MDHEN and CDR2 SYDVKM. Trimming took 2 bases from V and 6 from J, leaving 14 bases between them. The CDR3 DNA reads as TGTGCCAGCAGTTTAAATCGGCGGGGAAGCAATGAGCAGTTCTTC. It translates to CASSLNRRGSNEQFF.

Many counts were recorded for this clonotype. The chain has TRBV7-2 and TRBJ2-7; possible D gene TRBD2, 5 bases. The CDR3 contains 14 residues. The germline V gene encodes CDR1 SGHTA and CDR2 FQGNSA. V dropped 5 bases and J dropped 2 bases, with 13 bases sitting between them. This CDR3 is CASSPLGRAYEQYF. CDR3 sequence (DNA): TGTGCCAGCAGCCCCCTCGGGCGGGCCTACGAGCAGTACTTC.

This clonotype was recorded many times. The J gene is TRBJ2-7, the V gene TRBV10-3; D might be TRBD1 (6 bases). Trimming took 5 bases from V and 2 from J, leaving 10 bases between them. This CDR3 contains 13 residues. Germline V lookup: CDR1 ENHRY, CDR2 SYGVKD. The chain's CDR3 is CAISQQGPYEQYF. CDR3 coding DNA: TGTGCCATCAGTCAACAGGGCCCCTACGAGCAGTACTTC.

The chain employs TRBV9 and TRBJ1-1; the D is unclear. The germline V gene encodes CDR1 SGDLS and CDR2 YYNGEE. V dropped 0 bases and J dropped 4 bases, with 13 bases sitting between them. This CDR3 comprises 15 residues. CDR3 amino acids: CASSVDPRMGTEAFF. The CDR3 region has the DNA TGTGCCAGCAGCGTAGATCCCAGGATGGGCACTGAAGCTTTCTTT. The full variable domain, its missing parts supplied by reference TRBV9 and TRBJ1-1, is DSGVTQTPKHLITATGQRVTLRCSPRSGDLSVYWYQQSLDQGLQFLIQYYNGEERAKGNILERFSAQQFPDLHSELNLSSLELGDSALYFCASSVDPRMGTEAFFGQGTRLTVV.

This clonotype was seen many times. V is TRBV19 and J is TRBJ2-3; no definite D call. Germline V gene lookup returns CDR1 LNHDA and CDR2 SQIVND (reference sequence). V shed 9 bases and J shed 6 bases, with 7 bases lying between them. The CDR3 has 10 amino acids. CDR3 residues: CASLGDTQYF. CDR3 in DNA: TGTGCCAGCCTAGGGGATACGCAGTATTTT.

This clonotype has at least ten counts. The gene calls are TRBV6-1 and TRBJ2-3; D call uncertain. The CDR3 length is 14 residues. Trimming pared 2 bases from V and 5 bases from J, leaving 11 bases between. Looked up from germline, CDR1 is MNHNS and CDR2 is SASEGT. CDR3 sequence reads: CASSETPMGDTQYF. The CDR3 DNA reads TGTGCCAGCAGTGAAACTCCTATGGGAGATACGCAGTATTTT.

Ten or more counts support this clonotype. The chain has TRBV20-1 and TRBJ2-1; the D is unclear. The CDR3 contains 13 residues. Germline CDR1 DFQATT, CDR2 SNEGSKA (reference sequence). Trimming stripped 0 bases from V and 7 bases from J, with 10 bases between. DNA of the CDR3: TGCAGTGCTAGAGATGTTAGGGTTAATGAGCAGTTCTTC. Translating it yields CSARDVRVNEQFF.